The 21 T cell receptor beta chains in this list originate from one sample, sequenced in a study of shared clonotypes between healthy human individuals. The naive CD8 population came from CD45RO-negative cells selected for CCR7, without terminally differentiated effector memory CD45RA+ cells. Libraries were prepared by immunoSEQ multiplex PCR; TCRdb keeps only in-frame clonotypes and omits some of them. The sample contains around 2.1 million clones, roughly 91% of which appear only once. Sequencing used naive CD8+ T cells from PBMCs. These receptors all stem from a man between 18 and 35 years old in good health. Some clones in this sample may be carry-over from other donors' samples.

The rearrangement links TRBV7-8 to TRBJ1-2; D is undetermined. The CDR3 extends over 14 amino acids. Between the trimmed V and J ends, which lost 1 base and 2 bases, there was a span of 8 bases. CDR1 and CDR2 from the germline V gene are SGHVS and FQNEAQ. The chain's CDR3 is CASSLVGQNYGYTF. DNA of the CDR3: TGTGCCAGCAGCTTAGTCGGCCAGAACTATGGCTACACCTTC.

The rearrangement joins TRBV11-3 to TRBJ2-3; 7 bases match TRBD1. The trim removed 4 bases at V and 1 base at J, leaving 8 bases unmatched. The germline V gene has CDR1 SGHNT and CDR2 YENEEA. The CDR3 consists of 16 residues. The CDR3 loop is CASSSRQGTGTDTQYF. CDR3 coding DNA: TGTGCCAGCAGCTCGAGACAGGGTACCGGCACAGATACGCAGTATTTT.

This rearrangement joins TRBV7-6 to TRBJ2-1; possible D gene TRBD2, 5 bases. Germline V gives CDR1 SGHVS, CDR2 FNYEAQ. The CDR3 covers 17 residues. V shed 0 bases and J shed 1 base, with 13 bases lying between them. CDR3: CASSLASGTESYNEQFF. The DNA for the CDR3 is TGTGCCAGCAGCTTAGCTTCGGGAACAGAATCCTACAATGAGCAGTTCTTC. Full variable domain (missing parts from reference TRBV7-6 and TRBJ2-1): GAGVSQSPRYKVTKRGQDVALRCDPISGHVSLYWYRQALGQGPEFLTYFNYEAQQDKSGLPNDRFSAERPEGSISTLTIQRTEQRDSAMYRCASSLASGTESYNEQFFGPGTRLTVL.

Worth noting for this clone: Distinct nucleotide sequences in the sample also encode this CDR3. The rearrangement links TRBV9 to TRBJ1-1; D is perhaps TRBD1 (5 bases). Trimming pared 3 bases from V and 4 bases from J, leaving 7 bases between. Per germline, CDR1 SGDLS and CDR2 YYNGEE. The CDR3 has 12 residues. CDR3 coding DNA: TGTGCCAGCAGCGGGGGGGGCACTGAAGCTTTCTTT. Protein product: CASSGGGTEAFF.

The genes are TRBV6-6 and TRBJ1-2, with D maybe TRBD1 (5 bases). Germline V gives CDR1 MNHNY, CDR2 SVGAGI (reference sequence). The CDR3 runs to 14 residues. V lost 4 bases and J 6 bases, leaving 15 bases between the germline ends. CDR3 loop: CASSSPGRSNGYTF. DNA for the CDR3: TGTGCCAGCAGTTCCCCGGGACGTTCAAATGGCTACACCTTC.

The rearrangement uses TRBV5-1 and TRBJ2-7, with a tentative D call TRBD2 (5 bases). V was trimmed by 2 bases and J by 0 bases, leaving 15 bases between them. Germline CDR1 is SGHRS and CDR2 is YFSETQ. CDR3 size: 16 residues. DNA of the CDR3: TGCGCCAGCAGCTTTGATCCGGGATGGGGCTCCTACGAGCAGTACTTC. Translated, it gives CASSFDPGWGSYEQYF.

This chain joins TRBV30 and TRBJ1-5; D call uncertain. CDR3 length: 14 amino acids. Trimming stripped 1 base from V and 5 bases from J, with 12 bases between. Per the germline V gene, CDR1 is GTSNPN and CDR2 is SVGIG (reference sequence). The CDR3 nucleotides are TGTGCCTGGAGTGGGGGTCTAGTAGATCAGCCCCAGCATTTT. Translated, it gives CAWSGGLVDQPQHF.

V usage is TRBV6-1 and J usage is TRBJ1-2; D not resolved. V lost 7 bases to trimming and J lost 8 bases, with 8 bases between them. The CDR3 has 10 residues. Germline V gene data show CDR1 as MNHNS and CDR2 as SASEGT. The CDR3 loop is CASIGNGYTF. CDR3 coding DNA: TGTGCCAGCATCGGGAACGGCTACACCTTC.

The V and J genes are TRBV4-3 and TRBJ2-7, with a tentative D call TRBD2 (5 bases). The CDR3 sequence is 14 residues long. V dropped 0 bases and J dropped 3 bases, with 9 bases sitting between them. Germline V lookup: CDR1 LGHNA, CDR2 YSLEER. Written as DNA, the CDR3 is TGCGCCAGCAGCCAAGATCGGAGGAACTACGAGCAGTACTTC. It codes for CASSQDRRNYEQYF.

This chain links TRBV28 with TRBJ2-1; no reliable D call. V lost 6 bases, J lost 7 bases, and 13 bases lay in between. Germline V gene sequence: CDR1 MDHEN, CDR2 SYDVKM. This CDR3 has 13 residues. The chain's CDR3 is CASREVGLNEQFF. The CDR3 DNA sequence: TGTGCCAGCAGGGAAGTGGGTCTAAATGAGCAGTTCTTC.

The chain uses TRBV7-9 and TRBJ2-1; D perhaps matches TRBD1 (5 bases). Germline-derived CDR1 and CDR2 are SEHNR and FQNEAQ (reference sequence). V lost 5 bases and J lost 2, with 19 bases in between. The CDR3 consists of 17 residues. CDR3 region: CASSQDKDLLTYNEQFF. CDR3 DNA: TGTGCCAGCAGCCAGGACAAAGACCTACTTACCTACAATGAGCAGTTCTTC. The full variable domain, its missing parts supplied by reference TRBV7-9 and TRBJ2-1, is DTGVSQNPRHKITKRGQNVTFRCDPISEHNRLYWYRQTLGQGPEFLTYFQNEAQLEKSRLLSDRFSAERPKGSFSTLEIQRTEQGDSAMYLCASSQDKDLLTYNEQFFGPGTRLTVL.

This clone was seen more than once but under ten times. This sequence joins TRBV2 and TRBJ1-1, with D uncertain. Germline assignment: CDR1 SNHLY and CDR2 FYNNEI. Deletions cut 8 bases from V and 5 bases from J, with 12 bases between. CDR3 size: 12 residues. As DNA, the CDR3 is TGTGCCAGCCCCCTACTGGTAACTGAAGCTTTCTTT. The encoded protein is CASPLLVTEAFF.

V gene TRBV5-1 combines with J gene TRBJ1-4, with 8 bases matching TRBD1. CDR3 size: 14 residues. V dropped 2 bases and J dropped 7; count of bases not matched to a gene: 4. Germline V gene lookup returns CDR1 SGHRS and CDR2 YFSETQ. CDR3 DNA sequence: TGCGCCAGCAGCTTCATGGGACAGGTTGAAAAACTGTTTTTT. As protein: CASSFMGQVEKLFF.

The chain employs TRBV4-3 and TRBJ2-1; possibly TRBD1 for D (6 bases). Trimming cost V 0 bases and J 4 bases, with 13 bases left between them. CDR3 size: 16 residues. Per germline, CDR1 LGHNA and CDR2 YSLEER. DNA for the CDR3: TGCGCCAGCAGCCAAGACCGCCAGGGGTTTTACAATGAGCAGTTCTTC. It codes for CASSQDRQGFYNEQFF.

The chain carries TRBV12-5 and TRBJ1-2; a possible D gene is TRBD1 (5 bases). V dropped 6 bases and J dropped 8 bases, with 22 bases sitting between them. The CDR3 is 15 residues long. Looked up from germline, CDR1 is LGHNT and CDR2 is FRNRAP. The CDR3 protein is CASGNPGQASYGYTF. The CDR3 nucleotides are TGTGCTAGTGGAAACCCGGGGCAGGCTAGTTACGGCTACACCTTC.

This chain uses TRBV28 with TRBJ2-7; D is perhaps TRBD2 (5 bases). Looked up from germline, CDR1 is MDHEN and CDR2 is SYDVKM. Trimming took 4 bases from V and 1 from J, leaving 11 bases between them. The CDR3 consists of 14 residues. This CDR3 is CASSWILASYEQYF. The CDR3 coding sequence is TGTGCCAGCAGTTGGATCCTAGCTTCCTACGAGCAGTACTTC.

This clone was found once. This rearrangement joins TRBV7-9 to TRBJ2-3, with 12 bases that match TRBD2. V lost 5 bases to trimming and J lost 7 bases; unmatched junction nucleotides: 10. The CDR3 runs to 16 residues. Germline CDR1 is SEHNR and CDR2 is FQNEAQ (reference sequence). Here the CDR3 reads CASSPGLAGSPNTQYF. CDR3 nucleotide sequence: TGTGCCAGCAGCCCCGGACTAGCGGGATCGCCGAATACGCAGTATTTT. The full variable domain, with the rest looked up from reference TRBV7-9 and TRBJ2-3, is DTGVSQNPRHKITKRGQNVTFRCDPISEHNRLYWYRQTLGQGPEFLTYFQNEAQLEKSRLLSDRFSAERPKGSFSTLEIQRTEQGDSAMYLCASSPGLAGSPNTQYFGPGTRLTVL.

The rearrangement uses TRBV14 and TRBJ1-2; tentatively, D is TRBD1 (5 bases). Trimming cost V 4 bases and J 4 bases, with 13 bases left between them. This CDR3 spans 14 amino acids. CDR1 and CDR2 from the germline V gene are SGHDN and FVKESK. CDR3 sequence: CASSPLGTVYGYTF. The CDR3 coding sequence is TGTGCCAGCAGCCCCCTAGGGACCGTCTATGGCTACACCTTC.

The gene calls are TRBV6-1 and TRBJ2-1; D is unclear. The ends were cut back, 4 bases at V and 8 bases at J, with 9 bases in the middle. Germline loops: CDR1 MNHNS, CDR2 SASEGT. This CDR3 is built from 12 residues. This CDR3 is CASSALEDEQFF. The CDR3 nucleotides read TGTGCCAGCAGTGCCTTAGAGGATGAGCAGTTCTTC.

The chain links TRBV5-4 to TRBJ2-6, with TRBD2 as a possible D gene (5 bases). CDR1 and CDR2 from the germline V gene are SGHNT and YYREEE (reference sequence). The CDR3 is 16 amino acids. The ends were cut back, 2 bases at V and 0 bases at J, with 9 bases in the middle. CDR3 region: CASSLIANSGANVLTF. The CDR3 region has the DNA TGTGCCAGCAGCTTAATAGCGAACTCTGGGGCCAACGTCCTGACTTTC.

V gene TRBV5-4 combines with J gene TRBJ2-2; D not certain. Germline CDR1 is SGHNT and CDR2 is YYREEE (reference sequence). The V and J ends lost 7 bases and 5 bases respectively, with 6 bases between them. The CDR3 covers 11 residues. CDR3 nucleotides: TGTGCCAGCCGGCCTACCGGGGAGCTGTTTTTT. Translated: CASRPTGELFF.